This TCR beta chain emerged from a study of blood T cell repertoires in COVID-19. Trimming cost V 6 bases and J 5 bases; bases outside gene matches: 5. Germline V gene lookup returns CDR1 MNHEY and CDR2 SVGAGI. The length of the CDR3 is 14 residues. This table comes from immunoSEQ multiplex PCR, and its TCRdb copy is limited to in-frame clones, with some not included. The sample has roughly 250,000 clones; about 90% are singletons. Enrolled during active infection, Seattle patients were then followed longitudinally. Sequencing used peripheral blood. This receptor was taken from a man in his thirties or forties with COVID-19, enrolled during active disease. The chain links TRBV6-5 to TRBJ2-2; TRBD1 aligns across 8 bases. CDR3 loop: CASRPDRGTGELFF. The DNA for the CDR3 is TGTGCCAGCAGACCAGACAGGGGAACCGGGGAGCTGTTTTTT.